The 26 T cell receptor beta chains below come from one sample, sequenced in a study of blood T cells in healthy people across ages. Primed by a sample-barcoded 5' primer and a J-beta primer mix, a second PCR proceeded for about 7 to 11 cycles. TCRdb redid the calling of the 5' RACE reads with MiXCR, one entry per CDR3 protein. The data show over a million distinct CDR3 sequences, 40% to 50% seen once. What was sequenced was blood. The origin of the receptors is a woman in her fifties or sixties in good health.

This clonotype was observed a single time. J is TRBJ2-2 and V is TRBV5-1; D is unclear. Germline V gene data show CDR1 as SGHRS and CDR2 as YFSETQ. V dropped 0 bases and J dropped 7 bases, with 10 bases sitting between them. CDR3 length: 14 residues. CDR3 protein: CASSLEPDNGELFF. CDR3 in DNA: TGCGCCAGCAGCTTGGAACCGGATAACGGGGAGCTGTTTTTT. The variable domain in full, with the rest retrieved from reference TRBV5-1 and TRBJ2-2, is KAGVTQTPRYLIKTRGQQVTLSCSPISGHRSVSWYQQTPGQGLQFLFEYFSETQRNKGNFPGRFSGRQFSNSRSEMNVSTLELGDSALYLCASSLEPDNGELFFGEGSRLTVL.

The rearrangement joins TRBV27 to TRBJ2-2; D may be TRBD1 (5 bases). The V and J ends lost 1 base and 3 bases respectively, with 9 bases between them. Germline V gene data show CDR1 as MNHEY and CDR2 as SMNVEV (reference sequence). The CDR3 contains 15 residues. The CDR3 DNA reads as TGTGCCAGCAGTTTATTCTTCAGGGACACCGGGGAGCTGTTTTTT. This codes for CASSLFFRDTGELFF.

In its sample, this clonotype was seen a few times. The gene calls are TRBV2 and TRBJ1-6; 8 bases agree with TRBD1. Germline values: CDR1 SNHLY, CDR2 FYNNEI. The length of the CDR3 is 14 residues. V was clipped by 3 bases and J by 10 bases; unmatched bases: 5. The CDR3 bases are TGTGCCAGCAGTGAGACGACAGGGGACTCACCCCTCCACTTT. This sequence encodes CASSETTGDSPLHF.

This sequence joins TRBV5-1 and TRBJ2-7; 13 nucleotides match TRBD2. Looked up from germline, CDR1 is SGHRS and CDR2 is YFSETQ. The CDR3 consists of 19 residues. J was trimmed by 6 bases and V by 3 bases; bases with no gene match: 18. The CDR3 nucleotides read TGCGCCAGCAGCTCTCCACACCCGACTAGCGGGAGGACTGGGGTCGAGCAGTACTTC. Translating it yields CASSSPHPTSGRTGVEQYF.

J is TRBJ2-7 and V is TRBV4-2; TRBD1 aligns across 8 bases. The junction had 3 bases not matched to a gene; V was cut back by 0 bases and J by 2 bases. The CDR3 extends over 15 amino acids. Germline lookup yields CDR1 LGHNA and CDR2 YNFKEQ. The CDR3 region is CASSQDRTGTYEQYF. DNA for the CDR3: TGTGCCAGCAGCCAAGATCGGACAGGGACCTACGAGCAGTACTTC.

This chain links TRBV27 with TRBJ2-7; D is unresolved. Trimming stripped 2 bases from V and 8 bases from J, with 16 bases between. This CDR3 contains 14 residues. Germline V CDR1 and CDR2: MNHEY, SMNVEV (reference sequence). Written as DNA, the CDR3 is TGTGCCAGCAGTTTAGGAATTAGAGGAAGGCAGCAGTACTTC. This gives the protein CASSLGIRGRQQYF.

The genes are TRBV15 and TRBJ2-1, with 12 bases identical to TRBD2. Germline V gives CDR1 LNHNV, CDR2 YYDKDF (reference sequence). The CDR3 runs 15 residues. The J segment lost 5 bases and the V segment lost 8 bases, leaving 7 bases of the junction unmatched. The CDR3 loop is CATGPGLAGHNEQFF. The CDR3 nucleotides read TGTGCCACCGGACCGGGACTAGCGGGCCACAATGAGCAGTTCTTC.

This CDR3 is CASSRDPGTQETQYF. The CDR3 DNA reads as TGTGCCAGCAGCCGAGATCCCGGGACCCAAGAGACCCAGTACTTC. The V call is TRBV12-3 or TRBV12-4, the J call TRBJ2-5; D possibly matches TRBD1 or TRBD2 (5 bases each). V was cut by 6 bases and J by 1 base, with 15 bases left in between. The CDR3 runs 15 residues.

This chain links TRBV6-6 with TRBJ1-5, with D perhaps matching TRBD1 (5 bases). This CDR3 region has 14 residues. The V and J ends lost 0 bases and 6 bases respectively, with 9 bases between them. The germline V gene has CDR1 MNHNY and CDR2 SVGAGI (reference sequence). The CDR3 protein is CASSYSGDGQPQHF. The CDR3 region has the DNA TGTGCCAGCAGTTACTCAGGGGACGGTCAGCCCCAGCATTTT.

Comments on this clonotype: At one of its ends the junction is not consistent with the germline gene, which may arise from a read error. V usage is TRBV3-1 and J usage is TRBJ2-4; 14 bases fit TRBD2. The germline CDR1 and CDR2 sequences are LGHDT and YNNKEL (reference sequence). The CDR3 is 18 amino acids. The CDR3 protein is CTSSQGGTSGGSKNIQYF. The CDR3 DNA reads TGCACCAGCAGCCAAGGCGGGACTAGCGGGGGCTCCAAAAACATTCAGTACTTC.

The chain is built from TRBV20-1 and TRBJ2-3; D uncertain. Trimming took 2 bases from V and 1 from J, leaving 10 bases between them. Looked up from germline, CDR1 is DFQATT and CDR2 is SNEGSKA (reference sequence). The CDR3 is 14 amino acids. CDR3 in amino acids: CSARFPPGTDTQYF. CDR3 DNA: TGCAGTGCTAGATTTCCTCCGGGCACAGATACGCAGTATTTT.

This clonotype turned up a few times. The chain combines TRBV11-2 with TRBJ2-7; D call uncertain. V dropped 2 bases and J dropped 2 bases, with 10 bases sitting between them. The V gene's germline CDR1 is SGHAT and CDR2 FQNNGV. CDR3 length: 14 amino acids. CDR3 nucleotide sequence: TGTGCCAGCAGCTTAAATCGGGTTGCCTACGAGCAGTACTTC. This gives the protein CASSLNRVAYEQYF. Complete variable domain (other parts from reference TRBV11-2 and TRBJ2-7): EAGVAQSPRYKIIEKRQSVAFWCNPISGHATLYWYQQILGQGPKLLIQFQNNGVVDDSQLPKDRFSAERLKGVDSTLKIQPAKLEDSAVYLCASSLNRVAYEQYFGPGTRLTVT.

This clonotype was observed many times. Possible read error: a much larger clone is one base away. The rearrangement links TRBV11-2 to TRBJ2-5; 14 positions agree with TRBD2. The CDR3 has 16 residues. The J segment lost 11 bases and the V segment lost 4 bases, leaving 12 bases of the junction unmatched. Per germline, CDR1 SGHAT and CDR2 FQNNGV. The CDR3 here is CASSSRTSGRYNEQYF. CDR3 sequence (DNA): TGTGCCAGCAGCTCGAGGACTAGCGGGAGGTACAATGAGCAGTACTTC. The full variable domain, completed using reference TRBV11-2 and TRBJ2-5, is EAGVAQSPRYKIIEKRQSVAFWCNPISGHATLYWYQQILGQGPKLLIQFQNNGVVDDSQLPKDRFSAERLKGVDSTLKIQPAKLEDSAVYLCASSSRTSGRYNEQYFGPGTRLLVL.

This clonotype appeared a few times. In DNA form, the CDR3 reads TGTGCCATCCGGGACGCCGCCTACGAGCAGTACTTC. Protein product: CAIRDAAYEQYF. This sequence joins TRBV2 and TRBJ2-7; D could derive from TRBD1 or TRBD2 (5 bases each). The CDR3 length is 12 residues. The V and J ends lost 10 bases and 2 bases respectively, with 12 bases between them. CDR1 SNHLY and CDR2 FYNNEI come from the germline V gene. Full variable domain (rest looked up from reference TRBV2 and TRBJ2-7): EPEVTQTPSHQVTQMGQEVILRCVPISNHLYFYWYRQILGQKVEFLVSFYNNEISEKSEIFDDQFSVERPDGSNFTLKIRSTKLEDSAMYFCAIRDAAYEQYFGPGTRLTVT.

CDR3 amino acids: CASSKGTGVISRETQYF. The CDR3 bases are TGTGCCAGCAGTAAGGGGACAGGGGTAATCAGTAGGGAGACCCAGTACTTC. The chain is built from TRBV6-1 and TRBJ2-5, with 10 bases fitting TRBD1. Germline V lookup: CDR1 MNHNS, CDR2 SASEGT. V lost 5 bases to trimming and J lost 5 bases; unmatched junction nucleotides: 14. This CDR3 region has 17 residues.

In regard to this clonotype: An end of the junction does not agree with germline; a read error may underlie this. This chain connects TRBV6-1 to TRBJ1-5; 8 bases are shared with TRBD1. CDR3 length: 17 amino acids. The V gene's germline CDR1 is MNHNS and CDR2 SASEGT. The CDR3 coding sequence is TGTGCCAGCAGTCCCGTTGCCGGGACAGGTAGCAATCATCCCCAGCATTTT. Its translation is CASSPVAGTGSNHPQHF.

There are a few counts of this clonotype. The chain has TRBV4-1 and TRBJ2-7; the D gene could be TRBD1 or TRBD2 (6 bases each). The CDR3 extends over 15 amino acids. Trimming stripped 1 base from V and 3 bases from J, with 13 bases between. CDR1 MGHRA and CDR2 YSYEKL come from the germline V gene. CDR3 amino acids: CASSQARGAGYEQYF. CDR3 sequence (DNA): TGCGCCAGCAGCCAAGCGAGGGGGGCAGGCTACGAGCAGTACTTC.

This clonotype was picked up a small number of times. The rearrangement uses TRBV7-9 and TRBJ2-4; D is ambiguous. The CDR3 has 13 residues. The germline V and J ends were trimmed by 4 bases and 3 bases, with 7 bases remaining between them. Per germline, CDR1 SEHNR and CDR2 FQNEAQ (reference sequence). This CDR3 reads CASSWDNKNIQYF. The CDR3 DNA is TGTGCCAGCAGCTGGGATAACAAAAACATTCAGTACTTC.

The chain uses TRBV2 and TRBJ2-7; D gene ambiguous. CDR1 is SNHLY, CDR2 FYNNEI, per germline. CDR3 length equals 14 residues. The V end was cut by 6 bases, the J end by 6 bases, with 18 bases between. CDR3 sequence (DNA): TGTGCCAGCAGCCTTGTCCTTACCCCTTCCGAGCAGTACTTC. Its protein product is CASSLVLTPSEQYF.

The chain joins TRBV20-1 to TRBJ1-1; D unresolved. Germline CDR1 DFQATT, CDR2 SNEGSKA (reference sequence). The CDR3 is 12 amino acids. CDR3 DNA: TGCAGCGCCCCCCCCGGGGACACTGAAGCTTTCTTT. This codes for CSAPPGDTEAFF.

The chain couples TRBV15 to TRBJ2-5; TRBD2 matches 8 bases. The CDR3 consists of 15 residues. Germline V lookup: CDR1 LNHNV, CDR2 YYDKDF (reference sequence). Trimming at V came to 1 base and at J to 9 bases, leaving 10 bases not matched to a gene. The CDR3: CATSRARTGREAQYF. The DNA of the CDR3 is TGTGCCACCAGCAGAGCCCGAACAGGGCGGGAGGCCCAGTACTTC.

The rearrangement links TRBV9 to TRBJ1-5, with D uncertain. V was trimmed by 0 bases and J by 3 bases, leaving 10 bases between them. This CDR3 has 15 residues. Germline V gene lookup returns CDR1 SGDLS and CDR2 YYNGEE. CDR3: CASSVGVEYNQPQHF. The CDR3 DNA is TGTGCCAGCAGCGTAGGCGTGGAGTACAATCAGCCCCAGCATTTT.

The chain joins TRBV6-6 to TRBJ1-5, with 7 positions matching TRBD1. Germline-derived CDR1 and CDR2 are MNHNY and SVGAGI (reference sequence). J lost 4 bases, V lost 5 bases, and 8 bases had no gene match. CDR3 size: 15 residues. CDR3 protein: CASSRKTGPNQPQHF. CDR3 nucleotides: TGTGCCAGCAGTCGAAAGACAGGGCCTAATCAGCCCCAGCATTTT.

CDR3 loop: CASSPRTSGSFEQFF. The CDR3 coding sequence is TGCGCCAGCAGCCCCAGGACTAGCGGGAGTTTTGAGCAGTTCTTC. The V call is TRBV4-1, the J call TRBJ2-1; TRBD2 aligns across 13 bases. The trim removed 4 bases at V and 9 bases at J, leaving 6 bases unmatched. The CDR3 runs 15 residues. Germline values: CDR1 MGHRA, CDR2 YSYEKL.

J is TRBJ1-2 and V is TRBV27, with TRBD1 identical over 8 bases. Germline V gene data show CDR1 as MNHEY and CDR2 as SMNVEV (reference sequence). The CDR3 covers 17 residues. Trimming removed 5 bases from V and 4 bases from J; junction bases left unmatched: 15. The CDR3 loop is CASSLSAGTGRSYGYTF. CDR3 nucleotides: TGTGCCAGCAGTCTCTCTGCCGGGACAGGCAGATCCTATGGCTACACCTTC.

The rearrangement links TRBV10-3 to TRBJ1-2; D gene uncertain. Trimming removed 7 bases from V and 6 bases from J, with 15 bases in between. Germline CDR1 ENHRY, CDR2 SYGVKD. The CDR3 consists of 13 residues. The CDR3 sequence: CAITATEQNGYTF. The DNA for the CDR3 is TGTGCCATCACTGCTACGGAGCAGAATGGCTACACCTTC.